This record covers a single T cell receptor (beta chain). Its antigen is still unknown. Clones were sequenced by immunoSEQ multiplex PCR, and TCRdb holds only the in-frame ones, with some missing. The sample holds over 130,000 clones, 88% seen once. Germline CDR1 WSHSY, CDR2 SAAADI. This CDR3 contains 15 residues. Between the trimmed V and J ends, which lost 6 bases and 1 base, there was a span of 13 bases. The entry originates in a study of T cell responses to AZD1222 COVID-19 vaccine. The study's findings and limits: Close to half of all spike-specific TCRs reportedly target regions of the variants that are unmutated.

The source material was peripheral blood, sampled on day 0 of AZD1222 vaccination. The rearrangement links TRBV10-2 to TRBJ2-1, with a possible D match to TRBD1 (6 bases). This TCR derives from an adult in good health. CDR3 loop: CASRATGGSYNEQFF. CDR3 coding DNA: TGCGCCAGCAGAGCGACAGGTGGTTCCTACAATGAGCAGTTCTTC.